Shown below are 32 T cell receptor beta chains from a single sample sequenced in a study of early T cells in non-severe SARS-CoV-2 infection. TCRdb recomputed calls from the 5' RACE reads with MiXCR, one row per CDR3 protein. The profile shows approximately 37,000 distinct CDR3 sequences, roughly 4.7% of them singletons. Sequencing used whole blood. These receptors were obtained from an adult who was a healthcare worker with PCR-confirmed SARS-CoV-2 infection or an uninfected control (not recorded which).

This clonotype was recorded at least ten times. Likely a read error: the CDR3 ends without its conserved phenylalanine or tryptophan. J is TRBJ2-1 and V is TRBV25-1; maybe TRBD1 (5 bases). The length of the CDR3 is 16 residues. Trimming cost V 6 bases and J 2 bases, with 17 bases left between them. CDR1 is MGHDK, CDR2 SYGVNS, per germline. CDR3 in amino acids: CASRWAGKVAYNEQFL. The CDR3 DNA reads as TGTGCCAGCAGATGGGCAGGGAAAGTCGCCTACAATGAGCAGTTCTTA.

This chain uses TRBV6-1 with TRBJ1-1; no reliable D call. The V gene lost 2 bases and the J gene lost 4 bases, with 2 bases spanning the gap. From germline, CDR1 is MNHNS and CDR2 SASEGT. The CDR3 extends over 11 amino acids. The CDR3 loop reads CASSEITEAFF. The CDR3 coding sequence is TGTGCCAGCAGTGAAATCACTGAAGCTTTCTTT.

The chain has TRBV2 and TRBJ2-3; TRBD2 matches 15 bases. Germline CDR1 is SNHLY and CDR2 is FYNNEI. The CDR3 runs to 15 residues. Trimming cost V 4 bases and J 4 bases; bases outside gene matches: 0. This CDR3 is CASSGTSGGADTQYF. CDR3 coding DNA: TGTGCCAGCAGTGGGACTAGCGGGGGGGCAGATACGCAGTATTTT. Full variable domain (rest looked up from reference TRBV2 and TRBJ2-3): EPEVTQTPSHQVTQMGQEVILRCVPISNHLYFYWYRQILGQKVEFLVSFYNNEISEKSEIFDDQFSVERPDGSNFTLKIRSTKLEDSAMYFCASSGTSGGADTQYFGPGTRLTVL.

Ten or more counts support this clonotype. V and J are TRBV29-1 and TRBJ2-2; 10 bases align to TRBD2. This CDR3 contains 16 residues. Trimming took 4 bases from V and 4 from J; bases not matched to a gene: 9. The germline V gene encodes CDR1 SQVTM and CDR2 ANQGSEA. CDR3 DNA sequence: TGCAGCGTTGCCCGGCCTAGCGGGGGCTTCACCGGGGAGCTGTTTTTT. Amino acids: CSVARPSGGFTGELFF.

Only a few counts were recorded for this clonotype. The DNA of the CDR3 is TGCAGCGCCTCCGACCCAAATCAGCCCCAGCATTTT. Protein sequence: CSASDPNQPQHF. The chain uses TRBV29-1 and TRBJ1-5, with D unresolved. Looked up from germline, CDR1 is SQVTM and CDR2 is ANQGSEA. The V end was cut by 7 bases, the J end by 4 bases, with 11 bases between. The CDR3 spans 12 residues.

The chain has TRBV12-3 or TRBV12-4 and TRBJ1-1; no firm D call. CDR3 length: 11 residues. The germline V and J ends were trimmed by 5 bases and 7 bases, with 8 bases remaining between them. CDR3 sequence: CASSLGLEAFF. The CDR3 DNA sequence: TGTGCCAGCAGTCTCGGTCTTGAAGCTTTCTTT.

This clonotype was found many times. This chain links TRBV20-1 with TRBJ1-6, with D perhaps TRBD1 (6 bases). The CDR3 covers 13 residues. The V gene's germline CDR1 is DFQATT and CDR2 SNEGSKA (reference sequence). V was pared by 0 bases and J by 13 bases, with 13 bases between. CDR3 amino acids: CSARDLTGQPLHF. In nucleotides, the CDR3 is TGCAGTGCTAGAGATCTTACAGGGCAGCCCCTCCACTTT.

The chain joins TRBV20-1 to TRBJ1-1; possible D gene TRBD1, 6 bases. Trimming pared 4 bases from V and 0 bases from J, leaving 12 bases between. Germline CDR1 and CDR2: DFQATT and SNEGSKA (reference sequence). This CDR3 is 14 amino acids long. The CDR3 protein is CSAKTGPLNTEAFF. The CDR3 DNA reads TGCAGTGCTAAAACAGGGCCGTTGAACACTGAAGCTTTCTTT.

This clonotype was counted many times. The chain joins TRBV5-1 to TRBJ2-3; the D gene is possibly TRBD1 (6 bases). This CDR3 has 15 amino acids. Trimming removed 2 bases from V and 6 bases from J, with 16 bases in between. Per germline, CDR1 SGHRS and CDR2 YFSETQ. In nucleotides, the CDR3 is TGCGCCAGCAGCTTCACCGGGACATTGGGGGATACGCAGTATTTT. Translating it yields CASSFTGTLGDTQYF. The complete variable domain, with remaining parts taken from reference TRBV5-1 and TRBJ2-3, reads KAGVTQTPRYLIKTRGQQVTLSCSPISGHRSVSWYQQTPGQGLQFLFEYFSETQRNKGNFPGRFSGRQFSNSRSEMNVSTLELGDSALYLCASSFTGTLGDTQYFGPGTRLTVL.

This clonotype has more than one count but fewer than ten. V and J are TRBV7-9 and TRBJ1-4; D not resolved. The CDR3 is made up of 15 amino acids. Germline lookup yields CDR1 SEHNR and CDR2 FQNEAQ (reference sequence). Trimming left V 6 bases short and J 6 bases short, with 17 bases between. CDR3 nucleotide sequence: TGTGCCAGCAGTTTATCGGCATCTGTAGATGAAAAACTGTTTTTT. It yields the protein CASSLSASVDEKLFF.

This clonotype has a handful of counts. The chain joins TRBV11-2 to TRBJ2-1, with 7 bases fitting TRBD2. Germline values: CDR1 SGHAT, CDR2 FQNNGV. CDR3 length: 17 amino acids. V lost 5 bases, J lost 6 bases, and 16 bases stayed unmatched. In DNA form, the CDR3 reads TGTGCCAGCAGCCCCCTTCGCGGGAGCATACTAATCAATGAGCAGTTCTTC. This translates into CASSPLRGSILINEQFF.

This chain joins TRBV6-5 and TRBJ2-7; 10 bases are shared with TRBD2. The length of the CDR3 is 15 residues. Trimming cost V 6 bases and J 2 bases; bases outside gene matches: 7. Germline V CDR1 and CDR2: MNHEY, SVGAGI. The CDR3 here is CASSGALAGTYEQYF. CDR3 DNA: TGTGCCAGCAGCGGGGCACTAGCGGGGACCTACGAGCAGTACTTC.

Turning to this clonotype: This may be a read error: a much more frequent sequence differs by one nucleotide. This rearrangement joins TRBV12-3 or TRBV12-4 to TRBJ1-5; the D is unclear. Trimming removed 6 bases from V and 2 bases from J, with 11 bases in between. This CDR3 contains 14 residues. CDR3 in amino acids: CASSHERGNQPQHF. The CDR3 bases are TGTGCCAGCAGCCACGAGAGGGGCAATCAGCCCCAGCATTTT.

This clonotype showed up many times. The V gene is TRBV29-1, the J gene TRBJ2-5; D is uncertain. CDR1 is SQVTM, CDR2 ANQGSEA, per germline. The V end was cut by 6 bases, the J end by 1 base, with 9 bases between. This CDR3 spans 12 amino acids. CDR3 in amino acids: CSVLDGQETQYF. The DNA of the CDR3 is TGCAGCGTCCTGGACGGCCAAGAGACCCAGTACTTC.

The sample holds many counts of this clonotype. V and J are TRBV24-1 and TRBJ2-7, with D unclear. Germline V lookup: CDR1 KGHDR, CDR2 SFDVKD. The germline V and J ends were trimmed by 3 bases and 7 bases, with 12 bases remaining between them. This CDR3 is 13 amino acids long. The CDR3 loop is CATSDIRRREQYF. CDR3 in DNA: TGTGCCACCAGTGATATAAGACGACGGGAGCAGTACTTC.

The chain recombines TRBV7-9 with TRBJ2-3, with D possibly TRBD1 on 5 matching bases. Germline V gene sequence: CDR1 SEHNR, CDR2 FQNEAQ (reference sequence). The CDR3 has 11 amino acids. V lost 7 bases and J lost 5, with 7 bases in between. The CDR3 nucleotides are TGTGCCAGCACCCAGGGAGATACGCAGTATTTT. Translation: CASTQGDTQYF.

The rearrangement joins TRBV18 to TRBJ1-3; D not certain. The CDR3 extends over 14 amino acids. Trimming removed 3 bases from V and 4 bases from J, with 10 bases in between. Looked up from germline, CDR1 is KGHSH and CDR2 is LQKENI. CDR3 DNA: TGTGCCAGCTCACCGGATACTCCCGGAAACACCATATATTTT. It codes for CASSPDTPGNTIYF. Full variable domain (rest looked up from reference TRBV18 and TRBJ1-3): NAGVMQNPRHLVRRRGQEARLRCSPMKGHSHVYWYRQLPEEGLKFMVYLQKENIIDESGMPKERFSAEFPKEGPSILRIQQVVRGDSAAYFCASSPDTPGNTIYFGEGSWLTVV.

This clonotype was seen only a few times. The chain joins TRBV3-1 to TRBJ1-2; D remains ambiguous. CDR1 is LGHDT, CDR2 YNNKEL, per germline (reference sequence). The CDR3 covers 13 residues. Trimming left V 2 bases short and J 3 bases short, with 7 bases between. CDR3 sequence: CASSQMSDYGYTF. CDR3 DNA sequence: TGTGCCAGCAGCCAAATGTCAGACTATGGCTACACCTTC.

The rearrangement links TRBV20-1 to TRBJ2-1; tentatively, D is TRBD1 (6 bases). V was shortened by 0 bases and J by 12 bases, with 15 bases between the two germline ends. Looked up from germline, CDR1 is DFQATT and CDR2 is SNEGSKA (reference sequence). The CDR3 consists of 13 residues. The CDR3 spells CSARDNTGSGQFF. For the CDR3, the DNA is TGCAGTGCTAGAGATAATACAGGGTCAGGGCAGTTCTTC.

Many counts were recorded for this clonotype. The chain joins TRBV7-2 to TRBJ1-3; D is undetermined. Between the trimmed V and J ends, which lost 7 bases and 0 bases, there was a span of 7 bases. This CDR3 region has 13 residues. The germline V gene has CDR1 SGHTA and CDR2 FQGNSA. CDR3 sequence (DNA): TGTGCCAGCAAGGAGGGCTCTGGAAACACCATATATTTT. It codes for CASKEGSGNTIYF.

This clonotype was seen only a few times. The V gene is TRBV7-3, the J gene TRBJ2-2; D is ambiguous. CDR3 size: 14 residues. V was pared by 7 bases and J by 2 bases, with 11 bases between. Germline CDR1 and CDR2: SGHTA and FQGTGA. For the CDR3, the DNA is TGTGCCAGCAACGATCTAGGAAACACCGGGGAGCTGTTTTTT. It encodes CASNDLGNTGELFF. Supplemented by reference TRBV7-3 and TRBJ2-2, the full variable domain reads GAGVSQTPSNKVTEKGKYVELRCDPISGHTALYWYRQSLGQGPEFLIYFQGTGAADDSGLPNDRFFAVRPEGSVSTLKIQRTERGDSAVYLCASNDLGNTGELFFGEGSRLTVL.

There are many counts of this clonotype. The chain couples TRBV20-1 to TRBJ2-5; 12 bases match TRBD2. Germline V gene lookup returns CDR1 DFQATT and CDR2 SNEGSKA (reference sequence). V shed 4 bases, J shed 1 base, and the junction held 4 bases outside the gene matches. This CDR3 comprises 15 residues. For the CDR3, the DNA is TGCAGTGCTAACCTAGCGGGAGGGCCCCAAGAGACCCAGTACTTC. This codes for CSANLAGGPQETQYF.

This clonotype was detected many times. V usage is TRBV28 and J usage is TRBJ2-2; no reliable D call. The germline V gene has CDR1 MDHEN and CDR2 SYDVKM. The CDR3 length is 13 residues. Trimming removed 8 bases from V and 2 bases from J, with 9 bases in between. In DNA form, the CDR3 reads TGTGCCAGCCCCTCCCCCAACACCGGGGAGCTGTTTTTT. Amino acids: CASPSPNTGELFF.

This clonotype came up a few times. The genes are TRBV27 and TRBJ2-2; perhaps D is TRBD1 or TRBD2 (5 bases each). V shed 3 bases and J shed 0 bases, with 14 bases lying between them. The CDR3 is made up of 17 amino acids. Germline CDR1 MNHEY, CDR2 SMNVEV (reference sequence). The CDR3, as DNA: TGTGCCAGCAGTTTTAGGGGAGTCGGGGCGAACACCGGGGAGCTGTTTTTT. It codes for CASSFRGVGANTGELFF.

This clonotype was seen only a few times. V usage is TRBV6-5 and J usage is TRBJ1-4; D unresolved. The CDR3 is 14 residues long. Between the trimmed V and J ends, which lost 2 bases and 7 bases, there was a span of 11 bases. Germline V gene data show CDR1 as MNHEY and CDR2 as SVGAGI. CDR3 amino acids: CASSYRQSSEKLFF. CDR3 bases: TGTGCCAGCAGTTACCGGCAGTCCAGTGAAAAACTGTTTTTT.

This clonotype has at least ten counts. The rearrangement uses TRBV28 and TRBJ2-1, with TRBD2 as a possible D gene (6 bases). The V end lost 6 bases, the J end lost 2 bases, and 17 bases lay between the germline ends. The CDR3 runs 16 residues. Germline lookup yields CDR1 MDHEN and CDR2 SYDVKM. The CDR3 region is CASSHMGGRTYNEQFF. Written as DNA, the CDR3 is TGTGCCAGCAGCCACATGGGGGGACGTACCTACAATGAGCAGTTCTTC. The variable domain in full, completed from reference TRBV28 and TRBJ2-1, reads DVKVTQSSRYLVKRTGEKVFLECVQDMDHENMFWYRQDPGLGLRLIYFSYDVKMKEKGDIPEGYSVSREKKERFSLILESASTNQTSMYLCASSHMGGRTYNEQFFGPGTRLTVL.

This clonotype was observed a handful of times. J is TRBJ2-1 and V is TRBV7-2, with D tentatively TRBD1 or TRBD2 (5 bases each). V was shortened by 2 bases and J by 5 bases, with 13 bases between the two germline ends. This CDR3 region has 15 residues. Germline CDR1 and CDR2: SGHTA and FQGNSA. In DNA form, the CDR3 reads TGTGCCAGCAGCTTACTGAGGGGATCTAACAATGAGCAGTTCTTC. Translation: CASSLLRGSNNEQFF.

This clonotype was observed a few times. A much larger clone lies a single base off, so this may be a read error. The V gene is TRBV20-1, the J gene TRBJ2-1; possible D gene TRBD2, 6 bases. Germline V CDR1 and CDR2: DFQATT, SNEGSKA (reference sequence). This CDR3 is 13 amino acids long. The CDR3 bases are TGCAGTGCTCCACGACTAGACTACAATGAGCAGTCCTTC. Residues: CSAPRLDYNEQSF.

This clonotype counts as medium-sized. This rearrangement joins TRBV6-6 to TRBJ2-7; weak D call: TRBD1 (5 bases). V was trimmed by 2 bases and J by 3 bases, leaving 8 bases between them. Germline V lookup: CDR1 MNHNY, CDR2 SVGAGI (reference sequence). The CDR3 totals 13 residues. CDR3: CASSYVDSYEQYF. The CDR3 nucleotides are TGTGCCAGCAGTTACGTCGACAGCTACGAGCAGTACTTC.

This clonotype was found many times. This chain links TRBV28 with TRBJ2-1; no definite D call. The CDR3 contains 15 residues. Germline V lookup: CDR1 MDHEN, CDR2 SYDVKM. V lost 2 bases to trimming and J lost 6 bases, with 14 bases between them. The CDR3 sequence: CASSLPQQTGNEQFF. The CDR3 nucleotides are TGTGCCAGCAGTTTACCTCAACAAACGGGCAATGAGCAGTTCTTC.

The chain links TRBV6-1 to TRBJ1-2; no definite D call. CDR1 is MNHNS and CDR2 is SASEGT in the germline V gene. The CDR3 sequence is 14 residues long. The V and J ends lost 0 bases and 7 bases respectively, with 12 bases between them. Here the CDR3 DNA reads TGTGCCAGCAGTGAAGCCGCGGGGAATCTTGGCTACACCTTC. Translation gives CASSEAAGNLGYTF.

This clonotype was seen more than once but under ten times. The rearrangement joins TRBV19 to TRBJ2-1; D unresolved. V was clipped by 3 bases and J by 1 base, with 10 bases between them. Looked up from germline, CDR1 is LNHDA and CDR2 is SQIVND (reference sequence). This CDR3 spans 15 amino acids. CDR3 residues: CASSMTIDSYNEQFF. DNA for the CDR3: TGTGCCAGTAGTATGACAATCGATTCCTACAATGAGCAGTTCTTC.